The table lists the clone carrying this T cell receptor (beta chain) with a few counts. PCR was performed using 60 Vbeta and 13 Jbeta primers. Per the authors' pipeline: In a later analysis, some 10 million of some 80 million unique beta chains occurred in at least two donors. TCRdb's copy holds only in-frame clones and misses some; the assay was immunoSEQ multiplex PCR. The V and J calls and clone size were taken over from that table, and D and trimming were inferred from the DNA. The repertoire consists of roughly 130,000 clones, with 75% to 85% occurring once and the leading ten covering 1%. Germline loops: CDR1 MDHEN, CDR2 SYDVKM. V gave up 6 bases and J gave up 4 bases, with 16 bases separating them. CDR3 length: 15 residues. The sample belongs to a study of cytomegalovirus exposure and HLA in healthy donors. Study-wide context: A prior analysis found more than 90 million unique TCR beta sequences from approximately 190 million T cells.

This clonotype was sampled from a man aged 35-49 years in good health and CMV-seronegative. The V and J genes are TRBV28 and TRBJ1-5; the D gene is possibly TRBD1 (6 bases). The sequenced material came from PBMCs. The CDR3 nucleotides are TGTGCCAGCAGAAACGCCCAGGGGATTAATCAGCCCCAGCATTTT. Protein: CASRNAQGINQPQHF.